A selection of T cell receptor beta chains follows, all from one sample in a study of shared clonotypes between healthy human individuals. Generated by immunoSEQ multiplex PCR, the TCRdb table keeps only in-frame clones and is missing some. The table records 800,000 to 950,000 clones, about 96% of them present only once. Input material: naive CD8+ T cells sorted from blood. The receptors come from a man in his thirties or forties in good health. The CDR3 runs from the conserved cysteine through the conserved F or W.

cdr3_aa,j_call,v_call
CASSPSGVPNEEQYF,TRBJ2-7,TRBV9
CASSSTFVGDTQYF,TRBJ2-3,TRBV7-2
CASSLSPSGSSYEQYF,TRBJ2-7,TRBV27
CASSLGWGEQYF,TRBJ2-7,TRBV27
CASSSLVGLGSMGEQYF,TRBJ2-7,TRBV14
CASSSQFASGSYGEQFF,TRBJ2-1,TRBV7-2
CASSFSGTSTDTQYF,TRBJ2-3,TRBV28
CSVVADTGELFF,TRBJ2-2,TRBV29-1
CASSPGVAGSYEQYF,TRBJ2-7,TRBV9
CASSTDTYEQYF,TRBJ2-7,TRBV7-6
CASSHTRRQETQYF,TRBJ2-5,TRBV14
CASSSRIDRVNTDTQYF,TRBJ2-3,TRBV7-9
CASSILAGDYNEQFF,TRBJ2-1,TRBV11-2
CASSLVSGMGYEQYF,TRBJ2-7,TRBV27
CASSEGIGVRSYEQYF,TRBJ2-7,TRBV10-2
CASSLGATSGYEQYF,TRBJ2-7,TRBV5-1
CASSEFGTAPYNEQFF,TRBJ2-1,TRBV25-1
CASSTGSSYEQYF,TRBJ2-7,TRBV10-2
CASSLSTSGSYEQYF,TRBJ2-7,TRBV27
CASSGHYTGELFF,TRBJ2-2,TRBV2
CASTGGNEQFF,TRBJ2-1,TRBV6-5
CASSLVLTSYNEQFF,TRBJ2-1,TRBV11-2
CASSQELAGSTDTQYF,TRBJ2-3,TRBV4-1
CASSQDGQGASEAFF,TRBJ1-1,TRBV4-3
CASTPGRTGTQYF,TRBJ2-3,TRBV6-5
CASSAAGAYEQYF,TRBJ2-7,TRBV28
CASSQGTSTDTQYF,TRBJ2-3,TRBV27
CASSLSSGENIQYF,TRBJ2-4,TRBV27
CASSLSGATGDLQETQYF,TRBJ2-5,TRBV7-3
CASSLNRASSYEQYF,TRBJ2-7,TRBV4-1
CASSSYKGRGGELFF,TRBJ2-2,TRBV7-9
CASSLDGGIYGYTF,TRBJ1-2,TRBV7-9
CASTVGNQPQHF,TRBJ1-5,TRBV28
CASSITGGRASGELFF,TRBJ2-2,TRBV19
CASVGQNSYEQYF,TRBJ2-7,TRBV6-1
CASSPDRGGAEAFF,TRBJ1-1,TRBV14
CASSSGGSGANVLTF,TRBJ2-6,TRBV5-1
CASIVANTGELFF,TRBJ2-2,TRBV7-2
CASSPTSDPGPEAFF,TRBJ1-1,TRBV13
CASSLGLAGAHSYEQYF,TRBJ2-7,TRBV5-1
CASSRVTAVQETQYF,TRBJ2-5,TRBV28
CSVEDRYQPQHF,TRBJ1-5,TRBV29-1
CASSAGLEGTEAFF,TRBJ1-1,TRBV18
CASSDWGLTDTQYF,TRBJ2-3,TRBV6-1
CATTNEGASQETQYF,TRBJ2-5,TRBV5-1
CASSHYQGLDEKLFF,TRBJ1-4,TRBV14
CASSSRAGTGRFRSNQPQHF,TRBJ1-5,TRBV27
CSVPSRGGVADTQYF,TRBJ2-3,TRBV29-1
CASSLGQGEDTQYF,TRBJ2-3,TRBV7-9
CASSESGNLDYGYTF,TRBJ1-2,TRBV6-4
CASSVGTAGELFF,TRBJ2-2,TRBV9
CASTPGGLGYTF,TRBJ1-2,TRBV6-5
CSVEREMGRETQYF,TRBJ2-5,TRBV29-1
CGDSSYNEQFF,TRBJ2-1,TRBV2
CASREGATSTDTQYF,TRBJ2-3,TRBV5-1
CASSSVGRDTQYF,TRBJ2-3,TRBV21-1
CASSQSENTGELFF,TRBJ2-2,TRBV4-1